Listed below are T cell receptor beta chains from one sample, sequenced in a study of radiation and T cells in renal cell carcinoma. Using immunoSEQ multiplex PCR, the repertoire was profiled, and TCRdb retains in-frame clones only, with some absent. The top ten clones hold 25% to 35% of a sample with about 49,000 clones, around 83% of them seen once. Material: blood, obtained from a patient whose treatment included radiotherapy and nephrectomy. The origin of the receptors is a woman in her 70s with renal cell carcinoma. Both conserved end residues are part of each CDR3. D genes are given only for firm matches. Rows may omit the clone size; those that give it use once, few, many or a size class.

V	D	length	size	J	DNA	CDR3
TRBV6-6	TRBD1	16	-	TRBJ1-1	TGTGCCAGCAGTTACACCTTCGGGACAGGGGGCACTGAAGCTTTCTTT	CASSYTFGTGGTEAFF
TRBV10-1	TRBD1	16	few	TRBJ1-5	TGCGCCAGCAGTGAACAACTCGGGACAGGGGGTCAGCCCCAGCATTTT	CASSEQLGTGGQPQHF
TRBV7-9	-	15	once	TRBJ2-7	TGTGCCAGCCAGGGATACGGGGGCAGCTCCTACGAGCAGTACTTC	CASQGYGGSSYEQYF
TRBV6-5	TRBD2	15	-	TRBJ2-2	TGTGCCAGCAGTTACCGCCTAGCGGGTGGGGGGGAGCTGTTTTTT	CASSYRLAGGGELFF
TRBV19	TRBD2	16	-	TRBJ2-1	TGTGCCAGTAGTATAGTGGGTAGCGGGAGTGGCGATGAGCAGTTCTTC	CASSIVGSGSGDEQFF
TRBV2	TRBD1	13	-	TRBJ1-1	TGTGCCAGCAAATCACAGGGGCACACTGAAGCTTTCTTT	CASKSQGHTEAFF
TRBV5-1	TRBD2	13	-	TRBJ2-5	TGCGCCAGCAGTGGTAGCGGGGGAGAGACCCAGTACTTC	CASSGSGGETQYF
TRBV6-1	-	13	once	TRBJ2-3	TGTGCCGTCCGTGGGGCTGTGACAGATACGCAGTATTTT	CAVRGAVTDTQYF
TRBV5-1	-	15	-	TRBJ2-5	TGCGCCAGCAGCTTGGAAGGCAGGGTTGAAGAGACCCAGTACTTC	CASSLEGRVEETQYF
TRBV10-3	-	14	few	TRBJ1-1	TGTGCCATCAAGGAGGAGCTTTTGAGAACTGAAGCTTTCTTT	CAIKEELLRTEAFF
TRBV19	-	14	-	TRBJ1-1	TGTGCCAGTAGTATCCCTGGTCCGAACACTGAAGCTTTCTTT	CASSIPGPNTEAFF
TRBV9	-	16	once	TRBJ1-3	TGTGCCAGCAGCCAAACCGAGGAGTCCTCTGGAAACACCATATATTTT	CASSQTEESSGNTIYF
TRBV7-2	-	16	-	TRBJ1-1	TGTGCCAGCAGCTTAGCGGTGGGCAGGGGCAACACTGAAGCTTTCTTT	CASSLAVGRGNTEAFF
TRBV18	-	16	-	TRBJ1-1	TGTGCCAGCTCACCAATCGTACTTGGGCCTGACACTGAAGCTTTCTTT	CASSPIVLGPDTEAFF
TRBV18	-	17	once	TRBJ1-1	TGTGCCAGCTCACCACGAGCAGGCAAAATACGGGGCACTGAAGCTTTCTTT	CASSPRAGKIRGTEAFF
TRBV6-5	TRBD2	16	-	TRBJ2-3	TGTGCCAGCAGTTGGGGGACTAGCGGGAGCACAGATACGCAGTATTTT	CASSWGTSGSTDTQYF
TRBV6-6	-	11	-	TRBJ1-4	TGTGCCAGCGCTACTAATGAAAAACTGTTTTTT	CASATNEKLFF
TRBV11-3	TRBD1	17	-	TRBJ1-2	TGTGCCAGCAGCTTAGCTGCCGGTCAGGGGGATAACTATGGCTACACCTTC	CASSLAAGQGDNYGYTF
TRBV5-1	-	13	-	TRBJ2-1	TGCGCCAGCAGCCCCGACACTCACAATGAGCAGTTCTTC	CASSPDTHNEQFF
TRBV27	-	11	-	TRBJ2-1	TGTGCCAGCAGGATCGGCGGAGGGGAGTTCTTC	CASRIGGGEFF
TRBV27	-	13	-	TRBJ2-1	TGTGCCAGCAGTTGGGGACGGGAAAATGAGCAGTTCTTC	CASSWGRENEQFF
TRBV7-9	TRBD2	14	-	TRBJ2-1	TGTGCCAGCAGCTTAGCGGGAGGGTACAATGAGCAGTTCTTC	CASSLAGGYNEQFF
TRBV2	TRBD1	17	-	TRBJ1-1	TGTGCCCGCACGCCCAGGGGGGGAAGCTTTAGTTTCACTGAAGCTTTCTTT	CARTPRGGSFSFTEAFF
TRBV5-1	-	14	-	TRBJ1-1	TGCGCCAGCACCCCAGACGCGGGGGACACTGAAGCTTTCTTT	CASTPDAGDTEAFF
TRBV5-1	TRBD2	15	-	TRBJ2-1	TGCGCCAGCAGCGGAACGGGGGAGGGATACAATGAGCAGTTCTTC	CASSGTGEGYNEQFF
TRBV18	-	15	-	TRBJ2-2	TGTGCCAGCTCACCTCTCACAGTGAACACCGGGGAGCTGTTTTTT	CASSPLTVNTGELFF
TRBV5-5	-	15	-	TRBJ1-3	TGTGCCAGCAGCTTGGGGGGGTTCTCTGGAAACACCATATATTTT	CASSLGGFSGNTIYF
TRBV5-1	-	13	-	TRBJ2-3	TGCGCCAGCGTATCCAGCGGCACAGATACGCAGTATTTT	CASVSSGTDTQYF